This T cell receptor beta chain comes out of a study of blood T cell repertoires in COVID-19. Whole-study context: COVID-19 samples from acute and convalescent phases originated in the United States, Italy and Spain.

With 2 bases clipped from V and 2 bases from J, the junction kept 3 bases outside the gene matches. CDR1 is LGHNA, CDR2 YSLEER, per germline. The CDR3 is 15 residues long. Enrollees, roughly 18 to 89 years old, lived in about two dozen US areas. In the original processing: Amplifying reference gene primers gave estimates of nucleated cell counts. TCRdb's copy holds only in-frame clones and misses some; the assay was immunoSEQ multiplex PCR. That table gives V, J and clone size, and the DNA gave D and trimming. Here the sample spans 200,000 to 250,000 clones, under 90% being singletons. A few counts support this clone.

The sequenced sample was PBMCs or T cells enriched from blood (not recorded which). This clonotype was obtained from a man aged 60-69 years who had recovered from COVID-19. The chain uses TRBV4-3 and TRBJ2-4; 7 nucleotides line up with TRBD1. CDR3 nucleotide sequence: TGCGCCAGCAGCCAAACAGGGGATCCCAAAAACATTCAGTACTTC. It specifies CASSQTGDPKNIQYF.